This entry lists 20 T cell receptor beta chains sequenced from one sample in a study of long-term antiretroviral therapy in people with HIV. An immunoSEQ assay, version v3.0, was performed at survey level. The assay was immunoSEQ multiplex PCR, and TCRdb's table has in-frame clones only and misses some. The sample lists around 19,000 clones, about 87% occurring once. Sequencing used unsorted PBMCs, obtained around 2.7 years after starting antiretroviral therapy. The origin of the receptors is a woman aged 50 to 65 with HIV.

CDR3 DNA sequence: TGTGCTAGTGGTTTTCTCGCTAGCGGGAGTGGTGAGCAGTACTTC. Protein sequence: CASGFLASGSGEQYF. The chain carries TRBV12-5 and TRBJ2-7, with 10 bases fitting TRBD2. V lost 3 bases, J lost 7 bases, and 9 bases stayed unmatched. The CDR3 consists of 15 residues. Germline assignment: CDR1 LGHNT and CDR2 FRNRAP.

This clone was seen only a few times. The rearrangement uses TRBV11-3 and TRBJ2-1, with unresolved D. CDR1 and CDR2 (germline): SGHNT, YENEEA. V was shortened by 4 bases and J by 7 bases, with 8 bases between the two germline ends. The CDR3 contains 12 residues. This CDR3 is CASSSQSNEQFF. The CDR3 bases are TGTGCCAGCAGCTCCCAGTCAAATGAGCAGTTCTTC.

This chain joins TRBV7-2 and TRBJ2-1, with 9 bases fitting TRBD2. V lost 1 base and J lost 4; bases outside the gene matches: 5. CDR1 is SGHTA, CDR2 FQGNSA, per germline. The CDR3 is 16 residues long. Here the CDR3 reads CASSLGSGGLYNEQFF. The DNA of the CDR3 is TGTGCCAGCAGCTTAGGTAGCGGGGGCCTTTACAATGAGCAGTTCTTC. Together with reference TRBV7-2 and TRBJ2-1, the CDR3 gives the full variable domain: GAGVSQSPSNKVTEKGKDVELRCDPISGHTALYWYRQSLGQGLEFLIYFQGNSAPDKSGLPSDRFSAERTGGSVSTLTIQRTQQEDSAVYLCASSLGSGGLYNEQFFGPGTRLTVL.

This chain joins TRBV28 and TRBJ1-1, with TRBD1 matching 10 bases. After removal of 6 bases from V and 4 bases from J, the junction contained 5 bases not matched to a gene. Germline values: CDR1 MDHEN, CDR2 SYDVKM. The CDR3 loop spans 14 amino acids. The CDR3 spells CASSEGTGVTEAFF. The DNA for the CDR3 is TGTGCCAGCAGCGAGGGGACAGGGGTCACTGAAGCTTTCTTT.

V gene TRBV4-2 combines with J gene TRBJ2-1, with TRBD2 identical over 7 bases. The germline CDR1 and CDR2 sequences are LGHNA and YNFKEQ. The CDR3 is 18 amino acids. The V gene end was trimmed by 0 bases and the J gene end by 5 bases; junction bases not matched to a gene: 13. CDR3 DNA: TGTGCCAGCAGCCAAGAATTGAGGTCGTCTAGCGGTGACAATGAGCAGTTCTTC. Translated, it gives CASSQELRSSSGDNEQFF.

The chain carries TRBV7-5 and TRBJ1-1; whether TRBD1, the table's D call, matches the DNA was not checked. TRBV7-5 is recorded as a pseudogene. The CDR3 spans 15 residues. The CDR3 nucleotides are TGTGTCAGAAGTCCTGGGACAGGTGAGAACACTGAAGCTTTCTTT. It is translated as CVRSPGTGENTEAFF.

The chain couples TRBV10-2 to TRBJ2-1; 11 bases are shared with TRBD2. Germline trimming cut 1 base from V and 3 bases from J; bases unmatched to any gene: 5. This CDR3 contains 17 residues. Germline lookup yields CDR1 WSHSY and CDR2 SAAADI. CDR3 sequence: CASSEYYGTSGYNEQFF. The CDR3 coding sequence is TGCGCCAGCAGTGAGTATTACGGGACTAGCGGCTACAATGAGCAGTTCTTC.

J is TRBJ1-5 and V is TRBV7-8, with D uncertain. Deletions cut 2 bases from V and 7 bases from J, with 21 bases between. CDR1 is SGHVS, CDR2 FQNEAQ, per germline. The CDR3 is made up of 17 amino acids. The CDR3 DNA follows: TGTGCCAGCAGCTTAACGGGAGGCGGACTGGCGGGGCAGCCCCAGCATTTT. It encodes CASSLTGGGLAGQPQHF.

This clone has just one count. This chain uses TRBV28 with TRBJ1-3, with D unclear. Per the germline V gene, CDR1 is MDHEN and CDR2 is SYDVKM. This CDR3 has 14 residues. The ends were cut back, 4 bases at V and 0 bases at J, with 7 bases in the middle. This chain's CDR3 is CASSSTYSGNTIYF. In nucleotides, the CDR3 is TGTGCCAGCAGTTCGACATACTCTGGAAACACCATATATTTT. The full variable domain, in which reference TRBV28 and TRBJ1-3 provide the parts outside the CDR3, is DVKVTQSSRYLVKRTGEKVFLECVQDMDHENMFWYRQDPGLGLRLIYFSYDVKMKEKGDIPEGYSVSREKKERFSLILESASTNQTSMYLCASSSTYSGNTIYFGEGSWLTVV.

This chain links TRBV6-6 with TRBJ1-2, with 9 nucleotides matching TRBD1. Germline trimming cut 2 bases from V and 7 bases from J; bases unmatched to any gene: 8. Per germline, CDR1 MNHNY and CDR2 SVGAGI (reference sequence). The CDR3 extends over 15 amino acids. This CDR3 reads CASSYGDRGMFGYTF. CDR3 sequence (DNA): TGTGCCAGCAGTTACGGCGACAGGGGGATGTTTGGCTACACCTTC.

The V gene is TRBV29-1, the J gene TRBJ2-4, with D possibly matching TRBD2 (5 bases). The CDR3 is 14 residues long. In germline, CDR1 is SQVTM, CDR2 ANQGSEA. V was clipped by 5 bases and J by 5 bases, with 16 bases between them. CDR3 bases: TGCAGCGTTAGGGTGGAGGCGGCAGAAAACATTCAGTACTTC. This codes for CSVRVEAAENIQYF.

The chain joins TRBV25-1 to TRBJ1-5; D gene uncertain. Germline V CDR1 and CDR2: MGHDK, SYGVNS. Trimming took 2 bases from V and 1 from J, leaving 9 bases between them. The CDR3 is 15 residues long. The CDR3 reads CASSEGVESNQPQHF. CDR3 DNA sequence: TGTGCCAGCAGTGAAGGGGTGGAAAGCAATCAGCCCCAGCATTTT.

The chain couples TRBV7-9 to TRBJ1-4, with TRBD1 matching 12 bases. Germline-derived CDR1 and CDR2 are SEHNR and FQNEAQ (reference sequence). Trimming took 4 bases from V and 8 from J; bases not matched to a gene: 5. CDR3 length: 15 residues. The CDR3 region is CASSYPGTGGEKLFF. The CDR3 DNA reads TGTGCCAGCAGCTACCCCGGGACAGGGGGCGAAAAACTGTTTTTT. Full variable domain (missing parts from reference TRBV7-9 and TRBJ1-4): DTGVSQNPRHKITKRGQNVTFRCDPISEHNRLYWYRQTLGQGPEFLTYFQNEAQLEKSRLLSDRFSAERPKGSFSTLEIQRTEQGDSAMYLCASSYPGTGGEKLFFGSGTQLSVL.

The CDR3 DNA reads as TGTGCTAGTGGTAGGCCCATGAGGGGGGCGAACACCGGGGAGCTGTTTTTT. Translating it yields CASGRPMRGANTGELFF. The chain uses TRBV12-5 and TRBJ2-2; either TRBD1 or TRBD2 may fit D (6 bases each). Trimming shortened V by 5 bases and J by 0 bases, and 16 bases separated the two germline ends. Germline V CDR1 and CDR2: LGHNT, FRNRAP. CDR3 length: 17 amino acids.

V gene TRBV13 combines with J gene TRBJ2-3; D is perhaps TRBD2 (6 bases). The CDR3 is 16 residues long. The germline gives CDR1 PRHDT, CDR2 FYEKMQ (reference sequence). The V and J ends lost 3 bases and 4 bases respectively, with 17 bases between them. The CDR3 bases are TGTGCCAGCAGCTTCCCCTCGGGGGAGGCGGCAGATACGCAGTATTTT. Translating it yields CASSFPSGEAADTQYF.

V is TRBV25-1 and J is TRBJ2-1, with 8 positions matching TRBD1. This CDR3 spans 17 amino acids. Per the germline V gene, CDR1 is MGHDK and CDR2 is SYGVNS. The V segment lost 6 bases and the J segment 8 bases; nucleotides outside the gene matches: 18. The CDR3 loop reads CASRPSDGQGKGDEQFF. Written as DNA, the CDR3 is TGTGCCAGCAGGCCATCTGACGGACAGGGCAAGGGAGATGAGCAGTTCTTC.

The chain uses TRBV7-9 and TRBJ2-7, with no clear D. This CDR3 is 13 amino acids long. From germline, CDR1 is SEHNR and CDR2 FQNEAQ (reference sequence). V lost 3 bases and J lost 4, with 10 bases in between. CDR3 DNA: TGTGCCAGCAGCTTCGAATACAATTACGAGCAGTACTTC. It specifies CASSFEYNYEQYF.

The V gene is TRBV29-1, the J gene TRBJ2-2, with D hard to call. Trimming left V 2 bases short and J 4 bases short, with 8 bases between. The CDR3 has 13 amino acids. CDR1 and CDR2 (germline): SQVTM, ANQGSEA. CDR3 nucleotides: TGCAGCGTTGAATTAAAGGCCACCGGGGAGCTGTTTTTT. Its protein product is CSVELKATGELFF.

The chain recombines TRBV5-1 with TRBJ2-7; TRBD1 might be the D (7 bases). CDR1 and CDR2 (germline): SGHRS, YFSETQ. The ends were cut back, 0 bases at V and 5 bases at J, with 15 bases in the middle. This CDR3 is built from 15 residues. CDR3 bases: TGCGCCAGCAGCTTGGGGACAGGAGGGCCGGACGAGCAGTACTTC. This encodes CASSLGTGGPDEQYF.

The CDR3 nucleotides are TGTGCCAGCAGCGTTCGTGGGGAGCGGGAGAAATTCTACGAGCAGTACTTC. The encoded protein is CASSVRGEREKFYEQYF. The chain uses TRBV9 and TRBJ2-7; 8 bases map to TRBD2. With 2 bases clipped from V and 3 bases from J, the junction kept 13 bases outside the gene matches. The CDR3 has 17 amino acids. In germline, CDR1 is SGDLS, CDR2 YYNGEE.